This TCR beta chain is drawn from a study of T cell changes during pregnancy in multiple sclerosis. The CDR3 is 14 amino acids. With 8 bases clipped from V and 4 bases from J, the junction kept 6 bases outside the gene matches. CDR1 and CDR2 (germline): LGHNA, YNFKEQ. The data were produced by immunoSEQ multiplex PCR, yet TCRdb's version contains in-frame clones alone and is incomplete. In the table there are 90,000 to 95,000 clones, 90% to 95% of which are singletons. This clonotype was obtained from a female donor with multiple sclerosis, enrolled in a pregnancy study. The rearrangement joins TRBV4-2 to TRBJ2-1, with 9 bases that match TRBD1. The specimen comprised peripheral blood, sampled in the third trimester of pregnancy. CDR3 sequence reads: CASHGTGQYNEQFF. CDR3 DNA: TGTGCCAGCCACGGGACAGGGCAGTACAATGAGCAGTTCTTC.